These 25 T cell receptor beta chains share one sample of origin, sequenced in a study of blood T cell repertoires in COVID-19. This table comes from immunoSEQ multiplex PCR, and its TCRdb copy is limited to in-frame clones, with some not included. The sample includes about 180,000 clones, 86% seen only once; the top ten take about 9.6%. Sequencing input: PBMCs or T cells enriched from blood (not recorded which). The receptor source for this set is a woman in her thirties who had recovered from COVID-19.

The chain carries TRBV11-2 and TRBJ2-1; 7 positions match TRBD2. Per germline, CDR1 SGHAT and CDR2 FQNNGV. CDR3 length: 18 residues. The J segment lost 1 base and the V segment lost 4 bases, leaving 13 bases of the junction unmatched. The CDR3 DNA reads TGTGCCAGCAGCTCTTTAGCGGGCTCAAAGGGGTCCTACAATGAGCAGTTCTTC. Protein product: CASSSLAGSKGSYNEQFF.

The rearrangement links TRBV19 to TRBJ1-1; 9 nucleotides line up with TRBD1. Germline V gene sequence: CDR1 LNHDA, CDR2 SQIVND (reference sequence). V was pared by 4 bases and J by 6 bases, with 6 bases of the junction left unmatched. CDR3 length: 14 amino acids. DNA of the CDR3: TGTGCCAGTAGTACCGGGACAGGGTTTTCTGAAGCTTTCTTT. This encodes CASSTGTGFSEAFF.

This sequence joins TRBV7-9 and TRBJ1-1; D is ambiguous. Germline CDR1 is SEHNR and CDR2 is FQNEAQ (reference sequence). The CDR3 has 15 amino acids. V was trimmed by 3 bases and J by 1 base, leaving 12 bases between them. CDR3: CASSFNTRPNTEAFF. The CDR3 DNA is TGTGCCAGCAGCTTTAATACGAGGCCGAACACTGAAGCTTTCTTT.

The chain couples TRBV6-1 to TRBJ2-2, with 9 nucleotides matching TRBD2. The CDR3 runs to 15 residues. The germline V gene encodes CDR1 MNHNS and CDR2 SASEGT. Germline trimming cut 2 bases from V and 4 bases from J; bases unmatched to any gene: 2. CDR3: CASSELAGTTGELFF. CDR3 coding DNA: TGTGCCAGCAGTGAACTAGCGGGAACCACCGGGGAGCTGTTTTTT.

The CDR3 reads CASTRGWDTQYF. As DNA, the CDR3 is TGTGCCAGCACTAGGGGCTGGGATACGCAGTATTTT. The chain links TRBV2 to TRBJ2-3, with D perhaps matching TRBD1 (5 bases). Trimming removed 7 bases from V and 6 bases from J, with 11 bases in between. This CDR3 spans 12 amino acids. In germline, CDR1 is SNHLY, CDR2 FYNNEI.

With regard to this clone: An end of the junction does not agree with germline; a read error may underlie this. The CDR3 loop reads CASSSRRGETQYF. CDR3 nucleotide sequence: TGTGCTAGCAGCTCACGGCGGGGGGAGACCCAGTACTTC. V and J are TRBV7-7 and TRBJ2-5; 7 positions match TRBD2. The germline CDR1 and CDR2 sequences are SSHAT and FNYEAQ (reference sequence). The CDR3 contains 13 residues.

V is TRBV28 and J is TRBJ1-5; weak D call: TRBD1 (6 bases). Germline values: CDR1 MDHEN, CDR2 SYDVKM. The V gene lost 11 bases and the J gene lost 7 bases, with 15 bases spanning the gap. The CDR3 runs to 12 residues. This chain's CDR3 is CAGNRVGQPQHF. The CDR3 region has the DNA TGTGCCGGAAACAGGGTTGGACAGCCCCAGCATTTT.

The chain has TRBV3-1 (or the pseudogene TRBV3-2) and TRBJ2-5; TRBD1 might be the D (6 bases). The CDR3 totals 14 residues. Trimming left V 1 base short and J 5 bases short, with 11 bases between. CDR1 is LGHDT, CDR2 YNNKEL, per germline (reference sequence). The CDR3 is CASSQVVRGETQYF. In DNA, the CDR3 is TGTGCCAGCAGCCAAGTCGTTAGGGGGGAGACCCAGTACTTC.

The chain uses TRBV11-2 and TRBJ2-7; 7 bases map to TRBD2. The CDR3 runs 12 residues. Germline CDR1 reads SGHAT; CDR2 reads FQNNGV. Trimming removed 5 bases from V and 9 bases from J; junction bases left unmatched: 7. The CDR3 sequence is CASSPGWGGQYF. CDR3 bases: TGTGCCAGCAGCCCCGGCTGGGGGGGGCAGTACTTC.

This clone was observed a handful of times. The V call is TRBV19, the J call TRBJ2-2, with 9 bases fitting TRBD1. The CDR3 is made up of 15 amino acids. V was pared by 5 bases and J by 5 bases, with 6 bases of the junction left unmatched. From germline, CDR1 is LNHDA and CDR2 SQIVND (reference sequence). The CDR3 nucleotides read TGTGCCAGTAGTGCCCGGGACAGGGATACCGGGGAGCTGTTTTTT. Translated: CASSARDRDTGELFF.

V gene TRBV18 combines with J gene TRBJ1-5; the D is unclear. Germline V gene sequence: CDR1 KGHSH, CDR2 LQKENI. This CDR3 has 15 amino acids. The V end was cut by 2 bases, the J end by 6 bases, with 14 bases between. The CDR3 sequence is CASSPSVVGSQPQHF. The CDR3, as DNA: TGTGCCAGCTCACCAAGCGTAGTGGGGAGTCAGCCCCAGCATTTT.

The CDR3 region has the DNA TGTGCCAGCAGCTTCCAGGACTCAGACTATGGCTACACCTTC. Protein product: CASSFQDSDYGYTF. The rearrangement links TRBV7-2 to TRBJ1-2; D is unresolved. This CDR3 has 14 residues. V lost 3 bases and J lost 3, with 11 bases in between. Germline V gene data show CDR1 as SGHTA and CDR2 as FQGNSA.

The CDR3 protein is CASSSLLEYEQYF. DNA of the CDR3: TGTGCCAGCAGCTCCCTCCTGGAGTACGAGCAGTACTTC. This chain joins TRBV7-2 and TRBJ2-7, with D hard to call. CDR1 and CDR2 (germline): SGHTA, FQGNSA. V was clipped by 4 bases and J by 4 bases, with 11 bases between them. CDR3 length equals 13 residues. Using reference TRBV7-2 and TRBJ2-7 for the parts outside the CDR3, the full variable domain is GAGVSQSPSNKVTEKGKDVELRCDPISGHTALYWYRQSLGQGLEFLIYFQGNSAPDKSGLPSDRFSAERTGGSVSTLTIQRTQQEDSAVYLCASSSLLEYEQYFGPGTRLTVT.

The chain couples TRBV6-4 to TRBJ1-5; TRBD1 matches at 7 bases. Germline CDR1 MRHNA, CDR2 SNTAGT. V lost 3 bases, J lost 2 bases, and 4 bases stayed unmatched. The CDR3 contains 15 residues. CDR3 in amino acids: CASSEQQGGNQPQHF. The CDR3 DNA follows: TGTGCCAGCAGTGAACAGCAGGGGGGCAATCAGCCCCAGCATTTT.

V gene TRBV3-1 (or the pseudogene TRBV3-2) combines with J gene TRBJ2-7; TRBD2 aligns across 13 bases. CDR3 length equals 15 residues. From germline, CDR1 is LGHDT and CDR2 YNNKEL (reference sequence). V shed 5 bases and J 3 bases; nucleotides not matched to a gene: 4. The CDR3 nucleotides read TGTGCCAGCAGCACGGGACTAGCGGGAAGCTACGAGCAGTACTTC. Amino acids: CASSTGLAGSYEQYF.

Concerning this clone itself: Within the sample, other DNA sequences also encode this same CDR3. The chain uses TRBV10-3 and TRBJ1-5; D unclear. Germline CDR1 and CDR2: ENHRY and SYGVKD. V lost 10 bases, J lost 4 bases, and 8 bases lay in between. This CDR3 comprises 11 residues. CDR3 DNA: TGTGCCACCGGAGGTAATCAGCCCCAGCATTTT. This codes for CATGGNQPQHF.

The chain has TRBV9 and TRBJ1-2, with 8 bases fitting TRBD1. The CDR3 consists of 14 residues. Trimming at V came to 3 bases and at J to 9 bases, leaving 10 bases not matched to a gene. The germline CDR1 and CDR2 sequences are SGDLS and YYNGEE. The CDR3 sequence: CASSETDREYSYTF. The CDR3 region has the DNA TGTGCCAGCAGCGAGACGGACAGGGAATATAGCTACACCTTC.

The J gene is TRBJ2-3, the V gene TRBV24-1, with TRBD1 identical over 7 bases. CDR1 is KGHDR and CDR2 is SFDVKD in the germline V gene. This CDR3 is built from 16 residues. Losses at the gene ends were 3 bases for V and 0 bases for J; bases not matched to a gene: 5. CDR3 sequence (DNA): TGTGCCACCAGTGATACGACAGGGAAGAGCACAGATACGCAGTATTTT. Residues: CATSDTTGKSTDTQYF.

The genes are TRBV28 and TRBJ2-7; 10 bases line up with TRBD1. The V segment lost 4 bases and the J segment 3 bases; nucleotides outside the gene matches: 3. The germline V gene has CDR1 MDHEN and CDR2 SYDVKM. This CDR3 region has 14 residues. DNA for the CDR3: TGTGCCAGCAGTTGGGACAGGGGCCGCTACGAGCAGTACTTC. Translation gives CASSWDRGRYEQYF. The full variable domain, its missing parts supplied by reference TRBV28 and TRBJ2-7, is DVKVTQSSRYLVKRTGEKVFLECVQDMDHENMFWYRQDPGLGLRLIYFSYDVKMKEKGDIPEGYSVSREKKERFSLILESASTNQTSMYLCASSWDRGRYEQYFGPGTRLTVT.

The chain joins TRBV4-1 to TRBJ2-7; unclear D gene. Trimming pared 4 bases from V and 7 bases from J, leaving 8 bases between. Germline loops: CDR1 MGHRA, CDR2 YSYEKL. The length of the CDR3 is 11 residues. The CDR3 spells CASSPYQEQYF. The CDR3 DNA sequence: TGCGCCAGCAGCCCCTATCAAGAGCAGTACTTC.

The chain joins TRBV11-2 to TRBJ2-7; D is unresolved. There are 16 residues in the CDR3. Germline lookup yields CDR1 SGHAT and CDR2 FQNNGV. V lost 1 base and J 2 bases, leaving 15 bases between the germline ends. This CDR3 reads CASSLGAAPQTYEQYF. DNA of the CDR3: TGTGCCAGCAGCTTAGGCGCGGCACCCCAAACCTACGAGCAGTACTTC.

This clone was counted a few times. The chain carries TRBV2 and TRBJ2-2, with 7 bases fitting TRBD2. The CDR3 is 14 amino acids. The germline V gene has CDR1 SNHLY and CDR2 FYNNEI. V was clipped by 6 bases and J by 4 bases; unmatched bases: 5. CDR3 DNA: TGTGCCAGCAGGGGAGCGGGAAGCACCGGGGAGCTGTTTTTT. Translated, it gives CASRGAGSTGELFF.

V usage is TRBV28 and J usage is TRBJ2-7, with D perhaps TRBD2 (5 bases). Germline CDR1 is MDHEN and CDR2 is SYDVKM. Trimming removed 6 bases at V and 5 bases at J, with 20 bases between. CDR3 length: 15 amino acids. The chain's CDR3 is CASSPTGVTGDEQYF. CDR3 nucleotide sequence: TGTGCCAGCAGCCCTACCGGGGTTACCGGAGACGAGCAGTACTTC.

CDR3 in DNA: TGCAGTGCTAGTTTCGGGACCGGAGGGGCAGATACGCAGTATTTT. This codes for CSASFGTGGADTQYF. The V gene is TRBV20-1, the J gene TRBJ2-3; D is perhaps TRBD2 (6 bases). Trimming removed 3 bases from V and 4 bases from J, with 17 bases in between. The CDR3 is 15 amino acids. Germline CDR1 reads DFQATT; CDR2 reads SNEGSKA (reference sequence).

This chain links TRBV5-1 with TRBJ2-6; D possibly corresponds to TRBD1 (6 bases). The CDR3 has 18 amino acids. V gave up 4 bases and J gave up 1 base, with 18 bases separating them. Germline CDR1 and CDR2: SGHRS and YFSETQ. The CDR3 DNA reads TGCGCCAGCAGCCCCTACCGGGACACCAGATCTGGGGCCAACGTCCTGACTTTC. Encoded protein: CASSPYRDTRSGANVLTF.